Below are 29 T cell receptor beta chains sequenced from a single sample in a study of blood T cells in healthy people across ages. A second 7 to 11 cycle PCR used barcoded and J-beta primers. TCRdb independently ran MiXCR on the 5' RACE reads; one entry per CDR3 protein. Here the sample spans about 770,000 distinct CDR3 sequences, 44% being singletons. What was sequenced was blood. The receptors shown here come from a man in his sixties in good health.

The chain employs TRBV9 and TRBJ1-1; 11 positions match TRBD1. After removal of 4 bases from V and 4 bases from J, the junction contained 21 bases not matched to a gene. The length of the CDR3 is 20 residues. Germline CDR1 is SGDLS and CDR2 is YYNGEE. CDR3 amino acids: CASSPTLGTGGSVLSTEAFF. For the CDR3, the DNA is TGTGCCAGCAGCCCGACCCTCGGGACAGGGGGATCGGTTCTCTCCACTGAAGCTTTCTTT.

The genes are TRBV7-9 and TRBJ2-5; 9 positions agree with TRBD2. The CDR3 is made up of 15 amino acids. J lost 5 bases, V lost 0 bases, and 4 bases had no gene match. CDR1 and CDR2 (germline): SEHNR, FQNEAQ (reference sequence). The CDR3 sequence: CASSLASGGPETQYF. In DNA form, the CDR3 reads TGTGCCAGCAGCTTAGCGAGCGGGGGGCCGGAGACCCAGTACTTC.

The chain combines TRBV7-2 with TRBJ2-5, with no clear D. Germline V CDR1 and CDR2: SGHTA, FQGNSA. V was shortened by 1 base and J by 2 bases, with 8 bases between the two germline ends. The CDR3 is 14 residues long. CDR3 region: CASSLGPKQETQYF. CDR3 in DNA: TGTGCCAGCAGCTTAGGACCGAAACAAGAGACCCAGTACTTC.

V gene TRBV18 combines with J gene TRBJ2-1; TRBD1 might be the D (7 bases). V dropped 1 base and J dropped 5 bases, with 12 bases sitting between them. Germline CDR1 is KGHSH and CDR2 is LQKENI. The CDR3 spans 15 residues. CDR3 sequence reads: CASSPLQGGNNEQFF. For the CDR3, the DNA is TGTGCCAGCTCACCACTCCAGGGGGGAAACAATGAGCAGTTCTTC.

This clonotype has more than one count but fewer than ten. The chain joins TRBV9 to TRBJ2-7, with 8 bases matching TRBD2. V trimming: 4 bases; J trimming: 2 bases; junction bases outside the gene matches: 5. Germline V gene sequence: CDR1 SGDLS, CDR2 YYNGEE. This CDR3 is built from 14 residues. The CDR3 DNA reads TGTGCCAGCAGCCTTAGCGGGGAGCCCTACGAGCAGTACTTC. Encoded protein: CASSLSGEPYEQYF.

The V gene is TRBV6-1, the J gene TRBJ1-1, with 7 positions matching TRBD1. The CDR3 is 16 amino acids. J lost 1 base, V lost 7 bases, and 12 bases had no gene match. The germline CDR1 and CDR2 sequences are MNHNS and SASEGT. The CDR3 DNA reads as TGTGCCAGCAAAAGCCCAACAGGGGCAAAGAACACTGAAGCTTTCTTT. This encodes CASKSPTGAKNTEAFF.

To note about this clonotype: A single base separates this from a much larger clone, so it may be a read error. The V gene is TRBV29-1, the J gene TRBJ2-5; D is perhaps TRBD2 (6 bases). The CDR3 contains 13 residues. CDR1 and CDR2 from the germline V gene are SQVTM and ANQGSEA. V was shortened by 4 bases and J by 2 bases, with 11 bases between the two germline ends. This CDR3 reads CSVGNGGQETQYF. CDR3 coding DNA: TGCAGCGTTGGGAATGGGGGGCAAGAGACCCAGTACTTC.

The rearrangement joins TRBV5-1 to TRBJ1-1; a possible D gene is TRBD1 (6 bases). Trimming removed 3 bases at V and 2 bases at J, with 17 bases between. This CDR3 is 16 amino acids long. Per germline, CDR1 SGHRS and CDR2 YFSETQ. For the CDR3, the DNA is TGCGCCAGCAGCTCGCCGGGGGGGCAGATCAACACTGAAGCTTTCTTT. This sequence encodes CASSSPGGQINTEAFF.

This clonotype showed up just a few times. The rearrangement joins TRBV2 to TRBJ2-4; tentatively, D is TRBD1 (6 bases). The V end was cut by 5 bases, the J end by 4 bases, with 15 bases between. The CDR3 contains 15 residues. Germline V lookup: CDR1 SNHLY, CDR2 FYNNEI. CDR3 DNA: TGTGCCAGCAGTAGCCAGGGGTTGGCGAAAAACATTCAGTACTTC. Its translation: CASSSQGLAKNIQYF.

The CDR3 coding sequence is TGCAGCGCCAGGTGGGGGAACTATGGCTACACCTTC. Translated, it gives CSARWGNYGYTF. This rearrangement joins TRBV29-1 to TRBJ1-2; perhaps TRBD1 as D (5 bases). Germline CDR1 SQVTM, CDR2 ANQGSEA. This CDR3 comprises 12 residues. Trimming cost V 7 bases and J 2 bases, with 11 bases left between them.

The chain joins TRBV25-1 to TRBJ1-6; 7 bases align to TRBD1. CDR3 length: 15 amino acids. Germline CDR1 reads MGHDK; CDR2 reads SYGVNS. Trimming cost V 4 bases and J 7 bases; bases outside gene matches: 7. CDR3 DNA sequence: TGTGCCAGCAGTGCCTACCAGGGGGACAATTCACCCCTCCACTTT. Amino acid sequence: CASSAYQGDNSPLHF.

The chain uses TRBV3-1 and TRBJ2-3, with TRBD1 as a possible D gene (6 bases). CDR3 size: 13 residues. Germline assignment: CDR1 LGHDT and CDR2 YNNKEL (reference sequence). Trimming took off 3 bases at V and 6 bases at J, with 10 bases between the two ends. CDR3 in DNA: TGTGCCAGCAGCCACGGGGACACTGATACGCAGTATTTT. The encoded protein is CASSHGDTDTQYF.

The sample holds a few counts of this clonotype. The V and J genes are TRBV4-1 and TRBJ2-2, with a possible D match to TRBD1 (6 bases). CDR1 and CDR2 from the germline V gene are MGHRA and YSYEKL. CDR3 length: 15 residues. The ends were cut back, 1 base at V and 6 bases at J, with 12 bases in the middle. The DNA of the CDR3 is TGCGCCAGCAGCCAAGGTTCTAAGGGGGCCGGGGAGCTGTTTTTT. Translation: CASSQGSKGAGELFF.

This clonotype was counted between two and nine times. This chain joins TRBV3-1 and TRBJ1-2, with TRBD1 identical over 7 bases. The V gene end was trimmed by 4 bases and the J gene end by 7 bases; junction bases not matched to a gene: 6. This CDR3 contains 13 residues. Germline-derived CDR1 and CDR2 are LGHDT and YNNKEL (reference sequence). CDR3 nucleotides: TGTGCCAGCAGCCTCGACAGGGCGGGTGGCTACACCTTC. Its translation is CASSLDRAGGYTF. Looking up the rest from reference TRBV3-1 and TRBJ1-2 gives the full variable domain: DTAVSQTPKYLVTQMGNDKSIKCEQNLGHDTMYWYKQDSKKFLKIMFSYNNKELIINETVPNRFSPKSPDKAHLNLHINSLELGDSAVYFCASSLDRAGGYTFGSGTRLTVV.

The DNA for the CDR3 is TGTGCCAGCAGCTTAGGGCGACTAGCGGGGGAAATCACAGATACGCAGTATTTT. The encoded protein is CASSLGRLAGEITDTQYF. This rearrangement joins TRBV7-2 to TRBJ2-3; TRBD2 matches 12 bases. This CDR3 region has 18 residues. CDR1 and CDR2 (germline): SGHTA, FQGNSA. V dropped 1 base and J dropped 2; count of bases not matched to a gene: 7.

In this sample, this clonotype turned up once. The chain has TRBV9 and TRBJ1-6, with 10 bases that match TRBD1. V trimming: 3 bases; J trimming: 7 bases; junction bases outside the gene matches: 4. The CDR3 spans 15 residues. Germline V gene lookup returns CDR1 SGDLS and CDR2 YYNGEE. CDR3 sequence: CASSAGQGKNSPLHF. The CDR3 region has the DNA TGTGCCAGCAGCGCGGGACAGGGGAAGAATTCACCCCTCCACTTT.

This chain links TRBV20-1 with TRBJ2-7; the match to TRBD1 covers 8 bases. Trimming took 3 bases from V and 0 from J; bases not matched to a gene: 10. CDR1 and CDR2 from the germline V gene are DFQATT and SNEGSKA (reference sequence). This CDR3 contains 16 residues. The CDR3 nucleotides read TGCAGTGCTAGCCTTACCGGGACAGGAAGCTCCTACGAGCAGTACTTC. It translates to CSASLTGTGSSYEQYF.

V is TRBV3-1 and J is TRBJ2-1; no firm D call. Trimming removed 4 bases at V and 8 bases at J, with 15 bases between. There are 14 residues in the CDR3. CDR1 LGHDT and CDR2 YNNKEL come from the germline V gene (reference sequence). In DNA form, the CDR3 reads TGTGCCAGCAGCCCATGGGCTAGTCCCGATGAGCAGTTCTTC. Residues: CASSPWASPDEQFF.

This sequence joins TRBV3-1 and TRBJ2-1; tentatively, D is TRBD1 or TRBD2 (6 bases each). This CDR3 has 15 amino acids. Trimming cost V 6 bases and J 0 bases, with 12 bases left between them. Germline lookup yields CDR1 LGHDT and CDR2 YNNKEL (reference sequence). The CDR3 DNA follows: TGTGCCAGCAGGCCGGGGGCTACCTCCTACAATGAGCAGTTCTTC. Encoded protein: CASRPGATSYNEQFF.

Only a few counts were recorded for this clonotype. The chain couples TRBV7-2 to TRBJ2-3; 10 bases agree with TRBD1. The CDR3 totals 17 residues. V trimming: 5 bases; J trimming: 0 bases; junction bases outside the gene matches: 8. Looked up from germline, CDR1 is SGHTA and CDR2 is FQGNSA. The CDR3 protein is CASSPRDRGPSTDTQYF. DNA for the CDR3: TGTGCCAGCAGCCCAAGGGACAGGGGACCTAGCACAGATACGCAGTATTTT.

This clonotype appeared a few times. This sequence joins TRBV5-6 and TRBJ2-1, with 7 bases fitting TRBD2. Germline CDR1 and CDR2: SGHDT and YYEEEE. CDR3 length: 16 amino acids. Losses at the gene ends were 0 bases for V and 0 bases for J; bases not matched to a gene: 3. This chain's CDR3 is CASSLGGGYSYNEQFF. Here the CDR3 DNA reads TGTGCCAGCAGCTTGGGCGGGGGTTACTCCTACAATGAGCAGTTCTTC.

This chain connects TRBV7-2 to TRBJ1-1, with D unresolved. Trimming shortened V by 5 bases and J by 4 bases, and 14 bases separated the two germline ends. Germline loops: CDR1 SGHTA, CDR2 FQGNSA. The CDR3 totals 14 residues. The CDR3 here is CASSHRLSSTEAFF. The CDR3 coding sequence is TGTGCCAGCAGCCATAGACTGTCGAGCACTGAAGCTTTCTTT.

This clonotype has only one observation. Mismatch with germline at one junction end may stem from a read error. This chain links TRBV2 with TRBJ2-5; 7 nucleotides match TRBD2. CDR1 is SNHLY, CDR2 FYNNEI, per germline. The CDR3 has 14 residues. The CDR3 spells CASRTPSGGETRYF. The CDR3 DNA reads as TGTGCCAGCAGGACCCCTAGCGGCGGAGAGACCCGGTACTTC.

This clonotype was counted only a few times. This chain connects TRBV12-3 or TRBV12-4 to TRBJ1-1, with D perhaps TRBD1 (6 bases). CDR3 length: 15 residues. Deletions cut 3 bases from V and 4 bases from J, with 15 bases between. The CDR3 here is CASSLYRAITTEAFF. In nucleotides, the CDR3 is TGTGCCAGCAGTTTGTACAGGGCGATTACCACTGAAGCTTTCTTT.

The rearrangement uses TRBV30 and TRBJ2-1, with TRBD1 identical over 7 bases. J was trimmed by 1 base and V by 4 bases; bases with no gene match: 1. Germline V gives CDR1 GTSNPN, CDR2 SVGIG (reference sequence). CDR3 length: 13 residues. The chain's CDR3 is CAWTGGSYNEQFF. The CDR3 nucleotides are TGTGCCTGGACAGGGGGTTCCTACAATGAGCAGTTCTTC.

The gene calls are TRBV5-1 and TRBJ2-5; 8 positions agree with TRBD1. V lost 4 bases to trimming and J lost 11 bases; unmatched junction nucleotides: 19. Germline values: CDR1 SGHRS, CDR2 YFSETQ. CDR3 size: 16 residues. The CDR3 bases are TGCGCCAGCAGCCCGGGGGCAGGGGGCCCCTTCGGTGAGCAGTACTTC. Its translation is CASSPGAGGPFGEQYF.

The J gene is TRBJ2-1, the V gene TRBV5-1, with TRBD2 identical over 8 bases. CDR1 and CDR2 (germline): SGHRS, YFSETQ. The CDR3 runs 18 residues. V shed 4 bases and J 1 base; nucleotides not matched to a gene: 13. Here the CDR3 reads CASSLKSGGAQSYNEQFF. The CDR3 coding sequence is TGCGCCAGCAGCCTAAAGAGCGGGGGCGCTCAGTCCTACAATGAGCAGTTCTTC.

The chain employs TRBV27 and TRBJ2-5; 9 nucleotides agree with TRBD2. This CDR3 comprises 16 residues. Germline V gene lookup returns CDR1 MNHEY and CDR2 SMNVEV (reference sequence). V gave up 5 bases and J gave up 4 bases; unmatched junction bases: 11. The DNA for the CDR3 is TGTGCCAGCAGTGGCCTAGCGGGGTTGGGTGGAGAGACCCAGTACTTC. Protein sequence: CASSGLAGLGGETQYF.

The V gene is TRBV20-1, the J gene TRBJ2-3; TRBD2 matches 9 bases. This CDR3 has 17 amino acids. Per the germline V gene, CDR1 is DFQATT and CDR2 is SNEGSKA (reference sequence). The ends lost 2 bases at V and 0 bases at J; junction bases unmatched: 9. The CDR3 coding sequence is TGCAGTGCTAGATACCATGGGCTAGCGGGGAGCACAGATACGCAGTATTTT. Its translation is CSARYHGLAGSTDTQYF.